Listed below are T cell receptor beta chains from one sample, sequenced in a study of T cells in Graves' hyperthyroidism and ophthalmopathy. TCRdb ran MiXCR on the multiplex PCR reads and lists one entry per CDR3 protein. The repertoire holds some 270,000 distinct CDR3 sequences, with 13% as singletons. Specimen: blood. These receptors originate from a woman aged 25 to 39 with Graves' hyperthyroidism that later progressed to Graves' ophthalmopathy. Each CDR3 is given with its conserved first and last residue. The D gene is left open where the match is weak. Size is stated for part of the rows, as once, few or many counts, or as a class when the clone is expanded.

D gene,V gene,clone size,J gene,CDR3 protein,CDR3 DNA
-,TRBV30,many,TRBJ2-7,CAWQVDGTYEQYF,TGTGCCTGGCAGGTTGACGGGACCTACGAGCAGTACTTC
TRBD1,TRBV12-3/TRBV12-4,-,TRBJ2-7,CASSLGQGAWEQYF,TGTGCCAGCAGTTTAGGGCAGGGGGCCTGGGAGCAGTACTTC
-,TRBV7-2,many,TRBJ2-3,CASSLQLGWTVGADTQYF,TGTGCCAGCAGCTTACAATTGGGGTGGACGGTGGGGGCAGATACGCAGTATTTT
TRBD2,TRBV9,many,TRBJ2-1,CASSTRDYNEQFF,TGTGCCAGCAGCACCAGGGACTATAATGAGCAGTTCTTC
TRBD1,TRBV4-1,few,TRBJ1-1,CASSQAVLGQGRDTEAFF,TGCGCCAGCAGCCAAGCCGTCCTGGGACAGGGAAGGGACACTGAAGCTTTCTTT
-,TRBV4-3,-,TRBJ1-1,CASSLSEGTEASF,TGCGCCAGCAGCCTGTCGGAGGGGACTGAAGCTTCCTTT
-,TRBV7-9,many,TRBJ2-7,CASSLQGGVEQYF,TGTGCCAGCAGCTTACAGGGCGGCGTCGAGCAGTACTTC
-,TRBV20-1,few,TRBJ2-7,CSARGGGANYEQYF,TGCAGTGCTAGAGGTGGCGGAGCCAACTACGAGCAGTACTTC
-,TRBV3-1,many,TRBJ2-2,CASSQAGNTGELFF,TGTGCCAGCAGCCAGGCAGGGAACACCGGGGAGCTGTTTTTT
TRBD2,TRBV6-2/TRBV6-3,few,TRBJ2-7,CASSYSREGGYEQYF,TGTGCCAGCAGTTACTCTCGGGAGGGCGGTTACGAGCAGTACTTC
-,TRBV30,many,TRBJ1-4,CAWSDREKLFF,TGTGCCTGGAGTGACCGAGAAAAACTGTTTTTT
TRBD1,TRBV18,-,TRBJ2-1,CASSPGTGGPPGEQFF,TGTGCCAGCTCTCCCGGGACAGGGGGCCCTCCGGGTGAGCAGTTCTTC
TRBD2,TRBV20-1,few,TRBJ2-2,CSAYTPSGRAEGGELFF,TGCAGTGCCTACACCCCTAGCGGGAGGGCCGAAGGCGGGGAGCTGTTTTTT
-,TRBV10-3,-,TRBJ2-7,CAISGGYEQYF,TGTGCCATCAGTGGAGGCTACGAGCAGTACTTC
TRBD1,TRBV27,many,TRBJ1-2,CASSPGQGYGYTF,TGTGCCAGCAGTCCGGGACAGGGGTATGGCTACACCTTC
-,TRBV2,few,TRBJ2-6,CASSDVSGSRSSGANVLTF,TGTGCCAGCAGTGATGTTTCGGGGTCGCGATCCTCTGGGGCCAACGTCCTGACTTTC
-,TRBV11-3,few,TRBJ1-5,CASSLDTRNQPQHF,TGTGCCAGCAGCTTAGATACCCGCAATCAGCCCCAGCATTTT
TRBD2,TRBV5-1,many,TRBJ2-1,CASSFSQGLGFVNEQFF,TGCGCCAGCAGCTTCTCTCAGGGACTAGGATTTGTCAATGAGCAGTTCTTC
TRBD2,TRBV7-2,-,TRBJ2-3,CASSLSGGPSDTQYF,TGTGCCAGCAGCTTATCGGGAGGGCCCTCAGATACGCAGTATTTT
TRBD1,TRBV14,many,TRBJ1-6,CASSRGQGYSPLHF,TGTGCCAGCAGCCGGGGACAGGGTTATTCACCCCTCCACTTT
-,TRBV30,many,TRBJ2-5,CAWSAVQETQYF,TGTGCCTGGAGTGCGGTACAGGAGACCCAGTACTTC
-,TRBV7-8,many,TRBJ2-5,CASSKRDNQGQYF,TGTGCCAGCAGCAAAAGGGACAATCAGGGCCAGTACTTC
-,TRBV5-5,many,TRBJ1-2,CASSLGQGQLRGYGYTF,TGTGCCAGCAGCTTGGGGCAGGGGCAGCTTCGAGGCTATGGCTACACCTTC
-,TRBV6-5,few,TRBJ2-6,CASSYSGGSGANVLTF,TGTGCCAGCAGTTACTCAGGGGGCTCTGGGGCCAACGTCCTGACTTTC
TRBD1,TRBV3-1,-,TRBJ1-6,CASSQLSGGNSPLHF,TGTGCCAGCAGCCAGTTATCAGGGGGTAATTCACCCCTCCACTTT
-,TRBV28,many,TRBJ2-2,CASRGASNTGELFF,TGTGCCAGCAGGGGGGCCTCGAACACCGGGGAGCTGTTTTTT
TRBD1,TRBV20-1,-,TRBJ2-3,CSATPGTGFTDTQYF,TGCAGTGCGACACCCGGGACAGGATTCACAGATACGCAGTATTTT
TRBD1,TRBV19,many,TRBJ1-2,CASSAGTVSLDGYTF,TGTGCCAGTAGTGCCGGGACAGTGAGTCTCGATGGCTACACCTTC
TRBD1,TRBV2,many,TRBJ2-3,CASIWGQHTNTQYF,TGTGCCAGCATATGGGGACAGCACACAAATACGCAGTATTTT
-,TRBV4-2,-,TRBJ2-1,CASSRESYNEQFF,TGTGCCAGCAGCCGAGAGTCTTACAATGAGCAGTTCTTC
TRBD2,TRBV7-9,many,TRBJ2-1,CASSLTSGRGNEQFF,TGTGCCAGCAGCTTGACTAGCGGGAGGGGCAATGAGCAGTTCTTC